In its sample, the clone carrying this T cell receptor (beta chain) was seen a few times. CDR1 and CDR2 (germline): DFQATT, SNEGSKA (reference sequence). The CDR3 runs to 13 residues. J was trimmed by 4 bases and V by 6 bases; bases with no gene match: 2. TCRdb passed the RT-PCR reads through MiXCR, listing each CDR3 protein once. The sample carries fewer than 800,000 distinct CDR3 sequences, approximately 15% recorded once. The specimen sequenced was memory CD4+ T cells from blood. The TCR was taken from a female donor in good health, serving as a healthy control. The genes are TRBV20-1 and TRBJ2-2; 10 nucleotides line up with TRBD2. This CDR3 reads CSALAGATGELFF. In DNA form, the CDR3 reads TGCAGTGCCCTAGCGGGGGCCACCGGGGAGCTGTTTTTT.